This TCR beta chain stems from a study of monozygotic twins with inflammatory bowel disease. The CDR3 has 13 amino acids. TCRdb processed the 5' RACE reads again and assigns one entry to each CDR3 protein, with no DNA. Its listing shows about 300,000 distinct CDR3 sequences. This clonotype originated in a human donor with ulcerative colitis or Crohn's disease, or a healthy co-twin of an affected twin (not recorded which). The sequencing sample was made of blood. V usage is TRBV12-3 or TRBV12-4 and J usage is TRBJ2-7; there is no DNA to check the TCRdb D call of TRBD1. The CDR3 reads CASSFTGDDEQYF.